This is a list of T cell receptor beta chains from one sample in a study of graft-versus-host responses after intestinal transplantation. Their antigen targets remain unknown. Generated by immunoSEQ multiplex PCR, the TCRdb table keeps only in-frame clones and is missing some. The sample holds about 71,000 clones, roughly 91% seen once. The material was unstimulated CD8+ T cells sorted from spleen or lymph node cells, obtained before intestinal transplant. Receptors originate from a human donor who received an intestinal transplant. Each CDR3 is given without its conserved first and last residue. A D gene is named only where the DNA matches it firmly.

d_call	v_call	j_call	cdr3_aa
TRBD1	TRBV5-4	TRBJ2-7	ASSGQGGHEQY
TRBD1	TRBV2	TRBJ1-1	ASSVGGQEAF
.	TRBV27	TRBJ1-1	ASRASGTEAF
TRBD2	TRBV2	TRBJ2-3	ASSAQRGTTDTQY
.	TRBV11-2	TRBJ1-1	ASSPGGTEAF
TRBD1	TRBV4-1	TRBJ2-7	ASSQVGTGYEQY
TRBD1	TRBV2	TRBJ1-2	ASSPGQGEDGYT
TRBD1	TRBV4-1	TRBJ1-2	ASSQETGGDGYT
TRBD1	TRBV7-9	TRBJ2-7	ASSPPGTAEGEQY
.	TRBV5-1	TRBJ2-7	ASSLASGGSYEQY
TRBD2	TRBV7-6	TRBJ2-3	ASSLIGSGGLHTDTQY
TRBD1	TRBV6-5	TRBJ1-2	ASSPGTGGSGYT
.	TRBV7-9	TRBJ1-1	ASSLSENTEAF
.	TRBV7-4	TRBJ2-2	ASSPEVLAGELF
TRBD1	TRBV27	TRBJ2-7	ASSLQGDSYEQY
TRBD1	TRBV15	TRBJ1-5	ATSRKIQGGQPQH
.	TRBV20-1	TRBJ2-7	SAFAGFEQY
TRBD1	TRBV12-5	TRBJ2-2	ASGNRGRGELF
TRBD2	TRBV4-1	TRBJ2-1	ASSPLSGTSGIPSYNEQF
.	TRBV9	TRBJ2-1	ASSRGNEQF
.	TRBV18	TRBJ2-3	ASSPPSVTVGDTQY
.	TRBV19	TRBJ1-1	ASNVGGTEAF
TRBD1	TRBV7-9	TRBJ1-2	ASSPDRDNYGYT
.	TRBV9	TRBJ1-1	ASSPEGTAGAEAF
.	TRBV29-1	TRBJ2-7	SALSADSYEQY
.	TRBV6-5	TRBJ1-1	ASSYTTGTEAF
.	TRBV11-2	TRBJ1-1	ASSFGGEAF
.	TRBV6-6	TRBJ2-7	ATLQGYEQY
.	TRBV18	TRBJ1-1	ASSLVGTEAF
.	TRBV15	TRBJ1-2	ATSTRPGSLYGYT
.	TRBV5-1	TRBJ1-6	ASSLEAGTIVNSPLH
TRBD2	TRBV9	TRBJ2-7	ASSPAAGLTYEQY
.	TRBV29-1	TRBJ1-1	SVEVGGEAF
.	TRBV9	TRBJ2-3	ASSVEGLSDTQY
.	TRBV5-4	TRBJ1-2	ASSDYRDGYT
TRBD2	TRBV13	TRBJ2-5	ASSPSGGSGETQY
.	TRBV6-5	TRBJ2-7	ASRPSDSHYEQY
.	TRBV7-3	TRBJ2-1	ASSPVSGNEQF
TRBD1	TRBV7-8	TRBJ2-7	ASSPGTGGYEQY
TRBD2	TRBV10-2	TRBJ2-5	ASSDEPSGEETQY
.	TRBV6-1	TRBJ1-2	ASSESPQVGPYGYT
.	TRBV5-4	TRBJ2-2	ASSWGHGGTNTGELF
TRBD2	TRBV4-1	TRBJ2-1	ASSPGPGGEQF
.	TRBV10-2	TRBJ1-1	ASSEYSGNTEAF
.	TRBV29-1	TRBJ2-7	SVAGSYEQY
TRBD1	TRBV9	TRBJ2-1	ASSVEGQVDNEQF
.	TRBV2	TRBJ1-1	ASSAKGLNTEAF
.	TRBV5-6	TRBJ1-2	ASSLASGDYGYT
TRBD1	TRBV5-6	TRBJ2-3	ASSPGTGVRDTQY
.	TRBV10-3	TRBJ2-3	AISGPTSGGTDTQY
.	TRBV6-5	TRBJ1-2	ASSYYPPESFT
TRBD2	TRBV7-3	TRBJ2-1	ASSPLADSYNEQF
TRBD1	TRBV27	TRBJ1-2	ASSSGTAPFGNYGYT
.	TRBV4-1	TRBJ1-5	ASSPVWGRRQPQH
TRBD2	TRBV19	TRBJ2-1	ASSPTSGGPSYNEQF